This TCR beta chain was captured in a study of blood T cell repertoires in COVID-19. Profiled with immunoSEQ multiplex PCR; TCRdb holds only in-frame clones, not every one. There are some 97,000 clones in the sample; 80% to 95% occur only once, and roughly 0.99% lies in the top ten. Germline values: CDR1 KGHSH, CDR2 LQKENI. V was cut by 5 bases and J by 3 bases, with 16 bases left in between. The CDR3 length is 15 residues. Sequences were obtained from peripheral blood. This chain uses TRBV18 with TRBJ1-2, with D maybe TRBD1 (6 bases). The source of this sequence is a man in his sixties with acute or convalescent COVID-19. Here the CDR3 reads CASSSKAGQDYGYTF. The CDR3 nucleotides are TGTGCCAGCTCATCCAAAGCGGGACAAGACTATGGCTACACCTTC.